The present T cell receptor beta chain was sequenced within a study of T cells in Graves' hyperthyroidism and ophthalmopathy. Participants, patients aged 18 to 65, had newly diagnosed hyperthyroidism with a duration under 2 months. Clinical symptoms, serum thyroxine, TRAb, thyroid ultrasound and orbital computed tomography informed diagnoses. The PBMCs were taken from approximately 9 ml of fresh peripheral blood. The source material, RNA transcripts, was used to amplify TCR beta CDR3 regions. HTBI primers were the set used in a first-round RT-PCR of the TCR CDR3. TCRdb re-called the multiplex PCR reads with MiXCR, one entry per CDR3 protein. There are 160,000 or so distinct CDR3 sequences in the sample; over 7.5% occur only once, and around 21% lies in the top ten. This clonotype was counted many times. Its antigen remains unknown. Germline V lookup: CDR1 SEHNR, CDR2 FQNEAQ (reference sequence). The CDR3 has 11 amino acids. Between the trimmed V and J ends, which lost 1 base and 7 bases, there was a span of 4 bases.

Study conclusions and caveats: Ophthalmopathy could be told apart from stable hyperthyroidism with a 13 V-J model.

The receptor's source is a young woman with Graves' hyperthyroidism that later progressed to Graves' ophthalmopathy. The sample was blood. The gene calls are TRBV7-9 and TRBJ1-2; D is undetermined. The CDR3 sequence is CASSLDFGYTF. CDR3 nucleotide sequence: TGTGCCAGCAGCTTAGACTTTGGCTACACCTTC.